This T cell receptor (beta chain) was captured in a study of shared clonotypes between healthy human individuals. Background on the study: Three plates were used per donor for CD4 naive, three for CD4 memory, two for CD8 naive and one for CD8 memory.

Germline CDR1 reads SGHKS; CDR2 reads YYEKEE (reference sequence). The ends lost 4 bases at V and 3 bases at J; junction bases unmatched: 5. The CDR3 length is 15 residues. The assay used deep level. Method: immunoSEQ multiplex PCR; TCRdb's copy keeps in-frame clones and lacks some. The sample contains over a million clones, 96% of which appear only once. Only one count was recorded for this clone. The chain couples TRBV5-5 to TRBJ2-7, with 12 bases lining up with TRBD2. Sequenced input: naive CD4+ T cells sorted from blood. Subset in this sample: CD45RA+ positively selected. The receptor comes from a man aged 25 to 40 in good health. This CDR3 reads CASSLLAGGGYEQYF. The DNA for the CDR3 is TGTGCCAGCAGCCTACTAGCGGGAGGAGGCTACGAGCAGTACTTC. The full variable domain, rest sourced from reference TRBV5-5 and TRBJ2-7, is DAGVTQSPTHLIKTRGQQVTLRCSPISGHKSVSWYQQVLGQGPQFIFQYYEKEERGRGNFPDRFSARQFPNYSSELNVNALLLGDSALYLCASSLLAGGGYEQYFGPGTRLTVT.